Here is one TCR beta chain with its context. Its antigen is not identified. The sample belongs to a study of OX40 agonist ivuxolimab in advanced cancers. Notes on the study in general: CD8+ T cells averaged more expanded clones than CD4+. In the 0.1 to 3.0 mg/kg range, CD4+ and CD8+ blood T cells had expanded clonally by week 6.

Germline V gene sequence: CDR1 SGDLS, CDR2 YYNGEE. This CDR3 has 12 amino acids. Deletions cut 2 bases from V and 9 bases from J, with 12 bases between. Profiled with immunoSEQ multiplex PCR; TCRdb holds only in-frame clones, not every one. Seen here are tens of thousands of clones, more than 75% observed once, and the top ten hold 4% to 4.5%. The material sequenced was CD4+ or CD8+ T cells sorted from blood, taken in a trial of the OX40 agonist ivuxolimab. This TCR derives from an adult with an advanced solid tumor such as melanoma, head and neck, liver or kidney cancer. The V call is TRBV9, the J call TRBJ2-7, with a tentative D call TRBD2 (5 bases). For the CDR3, the DNA is TGTGCCAGCAGCGTCCCCCGTGAGGGGCAGTACTTC. Translated: CASSVPREGQYF.